This T cell receptor beta chain was profiled in a study of blood T cell repertoires in COVID-19 (dated by TCRdb to about 2020). Regarding the research as a whole: Samples covering the acute and convalescent phases of COVID-19 were provided by collaborators in the United States, Italy and Spain. The material from the prospective study consisted of cDNA or gDNA derived from T cells, B-cell-depleted T cells, or PBMCs. Deeply sampled blood TCRbeta repertoires from subjects exposed to, actively infected with, or recovered from COVID-19 were included in the dataset. The repertoires were made available in a free public database intended to serve as a resource for research on the immune response to SARS-CoV-2. The samples were drawn from the first 160 participants of the ongoing ImmuneRACE study and from some 1,300 subjects provided by 6 global collaborators. The sample metadata nearly always contained a de-identified subject ID, COVID-19 status, age in years and sex. Where available, HLA class I and class II types were taken from metadata supplied by the sample provider and were not determined by assay-based typing. Study-level results and caveats: The amount of clinical and demographic metadata varied by source and participant and was provided uncurated.

V loses 0 bases, J loses 5 bases, and the germline ends lie 11 bases apart. Looking up the germline V gene yields CDR1 LGHNA and CDR2 YSLEER. CDR3 length: 16 amino acids, cysteine to phenylalanine. This entry keeps only the CDR3 DNA: 48 bases, framed from base 1. The immunoSEQ Assay, a bias-controlled multiplex PCR, was used to amplify TCRbeta CDR3 regions from genomic DNA. The published analysis was carried out like this. Nucleated cell counts per sample were estimated from amplification of reference gene primers within the assay. To quantify the absolute abundance of each unique TCRbeta CDR3 rearrangement, sequence reads were collapsed and filtered. For each sample, productive Simpson clonality was calculated by taking the square root of Simpson's diversity index across productive rearrangements. TCRdb carries this immuneACCESS record with in-frame sequences only. Its versions omit some clonotypes, under half of them owing to an unresolved V gene in the studies checked, with the rest unexplained. V and J calls and clone size come straight from that table; D and trimming were deduced from the DNA. The sample table shows 120,000 or so clones, and 84% are seen once. The leading ten clones occupy about 4% of the sample.

Comment on this clone: The clone's antigen remains unknown. Per-base qualities were not stored, and no clone one base away is much larger.

In the prospective study, participants were roughly 18 to 95 years old, resided in 24 geographic areas of the United States, and were enrolled through a virtual design. In the prospective study, cohorts were assigned on the basis of participant-reported clinical history obtained from a screening survey and a study questionnaire. For ImmuneRACE Cohort 3, a participant was defined as recovered based on two consecutive negative NP/OP PCR tests, clearance by a healthcare professional, or resolution of symptoms. In the prospective study, mobile phlebotomists collected whole blood, serum and a nasopharyngeal or oropharyngeal swab from each participant. Over an approximately 2-month period, participants in the prospective study had the option of providing additional blood draws and questionnaires. Prospective study blood samples were shipped either frozen or at room temperature before DNA extraction.

Input material: PBMCs or T cells enriched from blood (not recorded which). The origin of this receptor is a woman aged 30 to 39 who had recovered from COVID-19. The rearrangement combines TRBV4-3 with TRBJ1-6; the D gene lacks a confident call. The CDR3 region: CASSQEAGRNNSPLHF. The bases are TGCGCCAGCAGCCAAGAGGCCGGCAGGAATAATTCACCCCTCCACTTT.